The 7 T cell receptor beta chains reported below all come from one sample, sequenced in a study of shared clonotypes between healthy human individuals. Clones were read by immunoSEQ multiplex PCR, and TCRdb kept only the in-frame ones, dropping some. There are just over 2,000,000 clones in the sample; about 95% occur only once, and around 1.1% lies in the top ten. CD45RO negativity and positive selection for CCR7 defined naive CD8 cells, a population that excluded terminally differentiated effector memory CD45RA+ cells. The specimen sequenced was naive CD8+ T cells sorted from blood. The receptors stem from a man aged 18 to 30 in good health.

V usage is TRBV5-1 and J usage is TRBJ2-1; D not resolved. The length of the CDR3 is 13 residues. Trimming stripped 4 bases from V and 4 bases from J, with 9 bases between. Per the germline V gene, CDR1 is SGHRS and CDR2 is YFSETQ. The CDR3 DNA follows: TGCGCCAGCAGCCCCCCAGATTACAATGAGCAGTTCTTC. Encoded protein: CASSPPDYNEQFF.

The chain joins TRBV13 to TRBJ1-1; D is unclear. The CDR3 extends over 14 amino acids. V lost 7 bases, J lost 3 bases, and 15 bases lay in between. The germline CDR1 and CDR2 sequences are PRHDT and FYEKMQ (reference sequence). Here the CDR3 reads CASTAVGFDTEAFF. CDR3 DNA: TGTGCCAGCACGGCCGTCGGCTTCGACACTGAAGCTTTCTTT.

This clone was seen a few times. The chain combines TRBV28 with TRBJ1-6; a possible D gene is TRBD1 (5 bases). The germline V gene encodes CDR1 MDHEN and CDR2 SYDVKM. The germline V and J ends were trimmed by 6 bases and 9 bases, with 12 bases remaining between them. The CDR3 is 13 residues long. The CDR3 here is CASRIGGTSPLHF. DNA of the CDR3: TGTGCCAGCAGGATCGGGGGAACTTCACCCCTCCACTTT.

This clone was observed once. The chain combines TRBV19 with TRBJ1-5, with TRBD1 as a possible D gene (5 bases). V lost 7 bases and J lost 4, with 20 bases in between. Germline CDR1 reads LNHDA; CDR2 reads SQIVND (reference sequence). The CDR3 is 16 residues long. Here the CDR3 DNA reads TGTGCCAGTACCGCAGAACCGGGACCGATTAATCAGCCCCAGCATTTT. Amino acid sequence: CASTAEPGPINQPQHF.

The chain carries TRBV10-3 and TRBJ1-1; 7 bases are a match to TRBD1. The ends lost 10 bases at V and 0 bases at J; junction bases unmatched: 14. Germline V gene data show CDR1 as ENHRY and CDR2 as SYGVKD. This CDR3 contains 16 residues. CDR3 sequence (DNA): TGTGCCACGAGTACCCCCTCGACAGGGATGAACACTGAAGCTTTCTTT. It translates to CATSTPSTGMNTEAFF.

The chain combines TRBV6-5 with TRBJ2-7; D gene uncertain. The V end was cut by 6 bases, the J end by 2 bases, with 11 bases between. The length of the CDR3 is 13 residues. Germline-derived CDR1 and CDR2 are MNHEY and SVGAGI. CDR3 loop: CASSHTRAYEQYF. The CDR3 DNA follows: TGTGCCAGCAGCCACACCCGGGCCTACGAGCAGTACTTC.

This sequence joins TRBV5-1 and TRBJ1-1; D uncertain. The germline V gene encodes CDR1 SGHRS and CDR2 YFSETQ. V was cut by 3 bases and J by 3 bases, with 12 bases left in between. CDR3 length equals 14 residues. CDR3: CASSWAPGDTEAFF. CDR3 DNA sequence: TGCGCCAGCAGCTGGGCCCCGGGAGACACTGAAGCTTTCTTT.